The 5 T cell receptor beta chains below come from one sample, sequenced in a study of cytomegalovirus exposure and HLA in healthy donors. The primer mix had 60 Vbeta and 13 Jbeta primers. Repertoires were generated with immunoSEQ multiplex PCR, while TCRdb's copy carries only in-frame clones and drops some. The data show about 160,000 clones, with 65% to 80% seen just once and roughly 2% held by the top ten. The specimen was PBMCs. Receptors originate from a female donor in good health and CMV-seronegative.

J is TRBJ2-4 and V is TRBV15, with 8 bases identical to TRBD2. This CDR3 is 16 amino acids long. Germline V gene sequence: CDR1 LNHNV, CDR2 YYDKDF (reference sequence). The trim removed 3 bases at V and 0 bases at J, leaving 4 bases unmatched. Here the CDR3 DNA reads TGTGCCACCAGCAGGAGCGGGGGCCTAGCCAAAAACATTCAGTACTTC. This gives the protein CATSRSGGLAKNIQYF. Drawing the rest from reference TRBV15 and TRBJ2-4, the complete variable domain is DAMVIQNPRYQVTQFGKPVTLSCSQTLNHNVMYWYQQKSSQAPKLLFHYYDKDFNNEADTPDNFQSRRPNTSFCFLDIRSPGLGDTAMYLCATSRSGGLAKNIQYFGAGTRLSVL.

This chain joins TRBV28 and TRBJ1-2; TRBD1 matches 7 bases. This CDR3 is built from 15 residues. With V trimmed by 4 bases and J by 6 bases, 11 bases remained unmatched. Germline lookup yields CDR1 MDHEN and CDR2 SYDVKM. The CDR3 loop reads CASSSPADRVNGYTF. The CDR3 DNA reads as TGTGCCAGCAGTTCCCCCGCTGACAGGGTTAATGGCTACACCTTC.

Regarding this clone: The CDR3 carries no conserved terminal phenylalanine or tryptophan, so it likely arises from a read error. Written as DNA, the CDR3 is TGTGCCAGCAGCTTCGACTCGGGCAGGGGCTATGGCTACACCCTC. Protein sequence: CASSFDSGRGYGYTL. The rearrangement links TRBV5-6 to TRBJ1-2, with TRBD1 as a possible D gene (6 bases). This CDR3 has 15 amino acids. V was shortened by 2 bases and J by 4 bases, with 15 bases between the two germline ends. CDR1 SGHDT and CDR2 YYEEEE come from the germline V gene.

V and J are TRBV27 and TRBJ1-1; D is unresolved. CDR1 and CDR2 (germline): MNHEY, SMNVEV (reference sequence). Trimming shortened V by 3 bases and J by 1 base, and 15 bases separated the two germline ends. This CDR3 spans 16 amino acids. This CDR3 is CASSFRAGLTNTEAFF. The CDR3 DNA reads TGTGCCAGCAGTTTTAGGGCCGGACTGACGAACACTGAAGCTTTCTTT.

The chain is built from TRBV6-5 and TRBJ2-3, with 7 bases that match TRBD2. Germline V gene sequence: CDR1 MNHEY, CDR2 SVGAGI. The CDR3 extends over 15 amino acids. Trimming at V came to 3 bases and at J to 8 bases, leaving 11 bases not matched to a gene. The CDR3 region is CASSYRSATGGTQYF. The CDR3 DNA is TGTGCCAGCAGTTATAGGTCGGCGACGGGAGGTACGCAGTATTTT.